This TCR beta chain stems from a study of T cell responses to AZD1222 COVID-19 vaccine. Overall study results and limits: Nearly half of spike-specific TCRs reportedly target unmutated variant regions. Clonal diversity may have been underestimated in mostly white British donors. Recipients of two AZD1222 doses showed rising Spike-specific TCR breadth and depth.

V dropped 3 bases and J dropped 0 bases, with 12 bases sitting between them. The germline V gene encodes CDR1 GTSNPN and CDR2 SVGIG (reference sequence). CDR3 length equals 14 residues. Pooling covered second doses at about 4 or about 12 weeks. Some clones are missing from TCRdb's copy, which holds only in-frame ones; the method was immunoSEQ multiplex PCR. The sample lists more than 110,000 clones, roughly 90% seen once, with roughly 3.4% in the top ten. Comments on this clone: What it binds is unknown.

V gene TRBV30 combines with J gene TRBJ2-7, with D possibly matching TRBD2 (6 bases). The sequences come from peripheral blood, collected 28 days after the second AZD1222 dose. This TCR derives from an adult who received the AZD1222 COVID-19 vaccine. The CDR3 DNA is TGTGCCTGGAGCCTCGGGGGTGCCTCCTACGAGCAGTACTTC. Residues: CAWSLGGASYEQYF.